This T cell receptor (beta chain) comes out of a study of T cells in Graves' hyperthyroidism and ophthalmopathy (dated by TCRdb to the late 2010s). As for the study more broadly: To identify TCR V-J signatures that set the groups apart, the researchers used a discovery cohort of roughly 100 patients, made up of under 45 with Graves' ophthalmopathy and about 60 with stable Graves' hyperthyroidism. Prospective prediction of ophthalmopathy was tested in an independent validation cohort of approximately 19 hyperthyroidism patients and some 17 patients who later progressed to ophthalmopathy. Thyroid tissue and blood T-cell repertoires from roughly six Graves' hyperthyroidism patients were also compared in the study. After blood sampling, hyperthyroidism patients were treated with methimazole at a starting dose of 30 mg daily, and ophthalmopathy patients were treated with high-dose intravenous methylprednisolone. The paper describes TCR Vbeta CDR3 sequencing of 135 peripheral blood samples, made up of around 41 ophthalmopathy patients, approximately 73 hyperthyroidism patients and some 17 progressor patients. For training and testing, the 100 or so patients in the discovery cohort were randomly divided in a 7:3 ratio.

A note on this clonotype: The antigen it binds to is not known. There are no base qualities to consult, and no much larger clone falls within one base.

Amplification of TCR beta CDR3 regions was carried out from RNA transcripts. The TCR CDR3 was subjected to a first round of RT-PCR using the HTBI primer set and the Qiagen OneStep RT-PCR kit. The libraries were constructed in a second round of multiplex PCR and then size-selected and purified. Libraries were sequenced paired-end with 100 bp reads on an Illumina HiSeq2000. On the study's bioinformatics: SOAPnuke was used to process the raw data, throwing out any read that contained adapters or uncalled bases, had a mean Phred below 15, or lacked an exact constant-primer or identifier match. High-quality paired reads were merged using COPE v1.2.5, and each unique nucleotide sequence was defined as a clonotype. Clonotypes were aligned to IMGT TRBV, TRBD and TRBJ reference segments using MiTCR v1.1. Analysis was restricted to V-J combinations with a frequency above 0.0001, which covered just over 98% of repertoires. A TCS score was defined as the ratio of F50 (clonal expansion) to E x V (chaos), with BLOSUM62-based TCRdist applied between CDR3 peptides within each V-J. Welch's t-statistics and random forest reduced around 510 V-J features to 13, which were used in a naive Bayes classifier (R e1071). The Morisita-Horn index was used to measure how similar the thyroid and blood repertoires were. TCRdb redid the processing of the public reads, applying fastp at Q25 and MiXCR, and retained in-frame beta chains. Under each unique CDR3 protein, matching rows form one entry showing the most common genes and DNA. The V and J calls here are based on TCRdb, not the publication. The sample table contains about 570,000 distinct CDR3 sequences; only one count was recorded for under 60% of them. The ten most abundant clones make up under 20% of the sample.

Results and caveats for the whole study, not just this receptor: In validation, the model predicted progression to ophthalmopathy a median of roughly six months before onset, with about 71% sensitivity and about 72% specificity. Most expanded thyroid clonotypes (frequency above 0.001) were also detected in blood, suggesting blood repertoires may reflect thyroid immune responses. A model built on a 13 V-J signature distinguished ophthalmopathy from stable hyperthyroidism, reaching over 85% sensitivity and about 81% specificity in cross-validation and 80%/75% in testing. No statistical method was used to set the sample size in advance, and investigators knew the group allocation.

The study excluded patients with uncontrolled infections, other autoimmune diseases, pregnancy or lactation. Diagnoses were established on the basis of clinical symptoms, serum thyroxine and TRAb, thyroid ultrasound, and orbital computed tomography. Trizol reagent was used to extract total RNA, and RNA quality was then checked on an Agilent 2100 Bioanalyzer. V ends up 5 bases short and J 0 bases short, with an unmatched junction base count of 6. The germline V gene specifies SQVTM as CDR1 and ANQGSEA as CDR2. From cysteine to phenylalanine, the CDR3 is 15 amino acids long. Of all the DNA, just the CDR3 is kept, 45 bases in frame from base 1.

Sequencing was carried out using peripheral blood or thyroid tissue (not recorded which). This sequence uses TRBV29-1 and TRBJ2-2, with TRBD1 matching 7 junction bases. The receptor was derived from an adult woman with Graves' disease, either hyperthyroidism or ophthalmopathy (not recorded which). The nucleotides read TGCAGCGTTCACGGGACAGTTTCGAACACCGGGGAGCTGTTTTTT. The translation is CSVHGTVSNTGELFF.